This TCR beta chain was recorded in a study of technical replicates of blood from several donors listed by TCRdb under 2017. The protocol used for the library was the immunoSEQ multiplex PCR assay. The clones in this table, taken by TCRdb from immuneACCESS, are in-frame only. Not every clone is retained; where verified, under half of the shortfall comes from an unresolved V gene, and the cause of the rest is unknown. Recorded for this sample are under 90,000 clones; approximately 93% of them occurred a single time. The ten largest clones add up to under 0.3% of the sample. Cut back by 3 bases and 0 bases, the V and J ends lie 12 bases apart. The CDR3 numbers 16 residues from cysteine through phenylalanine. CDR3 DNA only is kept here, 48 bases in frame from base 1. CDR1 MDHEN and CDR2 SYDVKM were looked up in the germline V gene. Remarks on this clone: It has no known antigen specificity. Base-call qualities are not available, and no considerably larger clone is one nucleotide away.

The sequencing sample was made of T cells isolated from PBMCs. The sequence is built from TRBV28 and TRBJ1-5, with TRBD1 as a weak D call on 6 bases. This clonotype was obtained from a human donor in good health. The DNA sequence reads TGTGCCAGCAGTTTCGCAGGGGAATATAGCAATCAGCCCCAGCATTTT. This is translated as CASSFAGEYSNQPQHF.